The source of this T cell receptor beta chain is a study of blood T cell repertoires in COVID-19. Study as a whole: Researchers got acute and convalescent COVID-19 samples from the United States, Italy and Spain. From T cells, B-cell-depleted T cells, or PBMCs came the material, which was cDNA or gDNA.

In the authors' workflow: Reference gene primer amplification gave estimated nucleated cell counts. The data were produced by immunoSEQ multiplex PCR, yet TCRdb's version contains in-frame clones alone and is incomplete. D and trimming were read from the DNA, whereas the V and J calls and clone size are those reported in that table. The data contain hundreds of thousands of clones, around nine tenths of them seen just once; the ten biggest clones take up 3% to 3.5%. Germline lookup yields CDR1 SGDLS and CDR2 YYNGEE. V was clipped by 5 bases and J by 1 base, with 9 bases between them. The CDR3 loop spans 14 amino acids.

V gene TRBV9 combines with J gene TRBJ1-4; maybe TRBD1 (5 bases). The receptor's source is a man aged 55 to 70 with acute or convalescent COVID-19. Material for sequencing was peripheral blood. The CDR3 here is CASSEDRTNEKLFF. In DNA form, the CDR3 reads TGTGCCAGCAGTGAAGACAGAACTAATGAAAAACTGTTTTTT.